The TCR beta chain under discussion was sequenced for a study of neurological immune-mediated disorders. The germline CDR1 and CDR2 sequences are MNHEY and SMNVEV (reference sequence). This CDR3 spans 13 amino acids. V was trimmed by 0 bases and J by 8 bases, leaving 10 bases between them. TCRdb re-analysed the 5' RACE reads in MiXCR, keeping a single row per CDR3 protein. This table has about 66,000 distinct CDR3 sequences, roughly 4.5% appearing once. The sample holds many counts of this clonotype. The TCR was taken from a man aged 25-40 years with multiple sclerosis. The chain carries TRBV27 and TRBJ1-2; no reliable D call. The specimen was PBMCs. In nucleotides, the CDR3 is TGTGCCAGCAGTTTATCGTCCATGTGGGGCTACACCTTC. Translated, it gives CASSLSSMWGYTF.